These 8 T cell receptor beta chains originate from one sample sequenced in a study of cytomegalovirus exposure and HLA in healthy donors. The method was immunoSEQ multiplex PCR; TCRdb's version includes in-frame clones alone and lacks a portion of them. Of about 240,000 clones detected, approximately 86% appear once; the ten largest clones hold about 1.2%. Sequenced input: PBMCs. The receptors here all came from a woman between 25 and 40 years old in good health and CMV-seropositive.

V usage is TRBV10-2 and J usage is TRBJ2-7; 8 bases are a match to TRBD1. V lost 5 bases to trimming and J lost 3 bases; unmatched junction nucleotides: 3. Germline V gene lookup returns CDR1 WSHSY and CDR2 SAAADI. The CDR3 is 13 amino acids. The CDR3 DNA reads as TGCGCCAGCAGTTTAACAGGGGGCTACGAGCAGTACTTC. Translated, it gives CASSLTGGYEQYF.

This clone came up a few times. This sequence joins TRBV4-2 and TRBJ2-7, with 8 bases identical to TRBD2. This CDR3 spans 15 amino acids. The trim removed 3 bases at V and 3 bases at J, leaving 7 bases unmatched. CDR1 is LGHNA and CDR2 is YNFKEQ in the germline V gene. CDR3 protein: CASSHDTSGNYEQYF. In DNA form, the CDR3 reads TGTGCCAGCAGCCATGATACTAGCGGCAACTACGAGCAGTACTTC.

The chain is built from TRBV6-6 and TRBJ1-1, with 9 nucleotides matching TRBD1. Germline values: CDR1 MNHNY, CDR2 SVGAGI (reference sequence). The CDR3 is made up of 16 amino acids. V trimming: 6 bases; J trimming: 4 bases; junction bases outside the gene matches: 12. The CDR3 bases are TGTGCCAGCAGCCCACAGGGGGCGCGATTGGGCACTGAAGCTTTCTTT. Its protein product is CASSPQGARLGTEAFF.

The chain uses TRBV7-9 and TRBJ2-5, with 9 bases lining up with TRBD2. This CDR3 is 16 amino acids long. Per the germline V gene, CDR1 is SEHNR and CDR2 is FQNEAQ (reference sequence). Trimming removed 0 bases from V and 5 bases from J; junction bases left unmatched: 7. The CDR3: CASSLASGSPRETQYF. In DNA, the CDR3 is TGTGCCAGCAGCTTAGCTAGCGGGAGCCCCCGGGAGACCCAGTACTTC.

The V gene is TRBV19, the J gene TRBJ2-1, with D possibly matching TRBD1 (7 bases). CDR1 and CDR2 (germline): LNHDA, SQIVND (reference sequence). This CDR3 has 14 residues. V lost 3 bases and J lost 12, with 18 bases in between. Here the CDR3 DNA reads TGTGCCAGTAGTATTGGGGGGACAGAATTTGGGCAGTTCTTC. Protein product: CASSIGGTEFGQFF.

The CDR3 DNA follows: TGTGCCAGCAGCCTTAAGCGGGAGGGGTCAGAGACCCAGTACTTC. Its translation is CASSLKREGSETQYF. The chain is built from TRBV5-4 and TRBJ2-5; 10 bases agree with TRBD2. The CDR3 totals 15 residues. The J segment lost 4 bases and the V segment lost 4 bases, leaving 7 bases of the junction unmatched. Per the germline V gene, CDR1 is SGHNT and CDR2 is YYREEE (reference sequence).

This clone showed up just once. The CDR3 protein is CASSPNNRVLHQPQHF. CDR3 DNA: TGTGCCAGCAGTCCCAACAACAGGGTCCTCCATCAGCCCCAGCATTTT. The V call is TRBV27, the J call TRBJ1-5; D might be TRBD1 (6 bases). There are 16 residues in the CDR3. Per the germline V gene, CDR1 is MNHEY and CDR2 is SMNVEV (reference sequence). Trimming removed 5 bases from V and 5 bases from J, with 19 bases in between.

A single count supports this clone. The V gene is TRBV2, the J gene TRBJ2-6, with 7 bases fitting TRBD1. Germline V gene data show CDR1 as SNHLY and CDR2 as FYNNEI. The CDR3 extends over 16 amino acids. V lost 4 bases, J lost 0 bases, and 3 bases stayed unmatched. CDR3 protein: CASSADRVSGANVLTF. In nucleotides, the CDR3 is TGTGCCAGCAGTGCAGACAGGGTCTCTGGGGCCAACGTCCTGACTTTC.